The following is a T cell receptor (beta chain) sequence with its context. The antigen is not known. This entry belongs to a study of early stage breast cancer tumors. Overall study: The ER+/PR+/HER2- tumors included 7 or 8 ductal and a handful of lobular carcinomas.

Germline CDR1 reads LNHDA; CDR2 reads SQIVND (reference sequence). Deletions cut 10 bases from V and 4 bases from J, with 14 bases between. The CDR3 is 13 amino acids. TCRdb keeps only in-frame clones here, not all; method: immunoSEQ multiplex PCR. Of over 25,000 clones in the sample, about 80% were seen once. Study-level findings and limits: Tumors had around 2.5-fold higher T cell density than normal breast. Enriched TCRB sequences shared across patients were mostly commonly generated sequences.

The TCR originated in a person between 55 and 69 years old with breast cancer. The sequenced sample consisted of blood. V gene TRBV19 combines with J gene TRBJ1-5; D gene uncertain. CDR3 in DNA: TGTGCCACCTCCGGAGGAACTAATCAGCCCCAGCATTTT. It encodes CATSGGTNQPQHF.